The T cell receptor (beta chain) under discussion was sequenced for a study of T cell therapy after organ transplantation. Overall study: T cells were expanded 2 to 3 weeks with 30 CMV class I/II epitopes. Overall study findings and caveats: Endogenous clonotypes not in therapy products appeared after therapy alongside transferred ones.

Profiled with immunoSEQ multiplex PCR; TCRdb holds only in-frame clones, not every one. The table lists nearly 20,000 clones, 65% to 85% of them singletons, with around a tenth in the top ten. Unmatched junction bases numbered 5, after V lost 2 bases and J lost 5 bases. The CDR3 has 14 residues. CDR1 and CDR2 (germline): SSHAT, FNYEAQ (reference sequence). As regards this clone: Antigen unknown.

The time point is: 4-8 weeks after completion of therapy. This clonotype originated in a human patient who had received a solid organ transplant and had CMV disease. The graft donor may have given rise to some T cells. This chain links TRBV7-7 with TRBJ2-7; 8 positions match TRBD2. This specimen consisted of CD8+ T cells from blood, obtained after autologous CMV-specific T cell therapy. CDR3 nucleotides: TGTGCCAGCAGCTTAAGCCCGGGGGGGCACGAGCAGTACTTC. Translation: CASSLSPGGHEQYF. Using reference TRBV7-7 and TRBJ2-7 for the parts outside the CDR3, the full variable domain is GAGVSQSPRYKVTKRGQDVTLRCDPISSHATLYWYQQALGQGPEFLTYFNYEAQPDKSGLPSDRFSAERPEGSISTLTIQRTEQRDSAMYRCASSLSPGGHEQYFGPGTRLTVT.